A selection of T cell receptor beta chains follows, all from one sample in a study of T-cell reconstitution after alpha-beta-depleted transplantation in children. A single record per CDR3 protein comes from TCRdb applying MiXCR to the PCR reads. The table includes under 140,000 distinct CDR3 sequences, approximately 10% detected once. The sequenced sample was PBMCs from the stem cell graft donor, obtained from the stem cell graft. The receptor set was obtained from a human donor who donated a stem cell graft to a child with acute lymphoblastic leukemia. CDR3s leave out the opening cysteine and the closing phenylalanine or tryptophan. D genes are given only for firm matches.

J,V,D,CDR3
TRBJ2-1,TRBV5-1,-,ASSGLGTHNEQF
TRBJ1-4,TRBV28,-,ASSLPEITCNEKLF
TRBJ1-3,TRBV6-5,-,ASRPQFSGNTIY
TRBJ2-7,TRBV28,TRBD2,ASSLLSGSSYEQY
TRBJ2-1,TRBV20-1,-,SANLPWSEQF
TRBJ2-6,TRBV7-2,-,ASSLKQAGANVLT
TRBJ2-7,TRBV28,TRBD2,ASSFPPSGGSSYEQY
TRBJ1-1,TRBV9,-,ASSHPLGDLMNTEAF
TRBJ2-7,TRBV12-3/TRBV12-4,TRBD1,ASSPRTGVKDEQY
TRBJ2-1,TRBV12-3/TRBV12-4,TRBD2,ASSQGTSGGGEQF
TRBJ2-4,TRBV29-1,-,SVEDRGEGIQY
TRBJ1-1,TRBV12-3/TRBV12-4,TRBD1,ASSRNRGMNTEAF
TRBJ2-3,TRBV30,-,AWSVPGLRADTQY
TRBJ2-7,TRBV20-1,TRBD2,SARERTSGGNEQY
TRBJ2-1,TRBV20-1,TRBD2,SARVTAGASYNEQF
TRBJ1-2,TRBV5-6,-,ASSLVSGGGGYGYT
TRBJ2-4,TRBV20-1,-,SGGGPGMDIQY
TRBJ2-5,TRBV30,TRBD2,AWSVTRLAGVETQY
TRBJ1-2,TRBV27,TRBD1,ASSLDAGTGYGYT
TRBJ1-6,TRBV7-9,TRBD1,ASSSHEAGGRRSPLH
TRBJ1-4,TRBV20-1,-,SAKRDLRANEKLF
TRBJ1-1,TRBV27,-,ASSLRGSLYTEAF
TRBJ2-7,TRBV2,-,ASLHQLDEQY
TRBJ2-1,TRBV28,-,ASSSPATGYNEQF
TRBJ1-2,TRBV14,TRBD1,ASSQTTGDGYT
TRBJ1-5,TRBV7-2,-,ASSLGVGASQH
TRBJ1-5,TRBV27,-,ASSPLVDSNQPQH
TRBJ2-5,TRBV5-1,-,ASSWGVQETQY
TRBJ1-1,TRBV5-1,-,ASSLADVITEAF
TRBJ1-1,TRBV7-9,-,ASSLGGQFMNTEAF
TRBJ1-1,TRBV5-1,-,ASSLSTSSTEAF
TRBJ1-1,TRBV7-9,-,ASSLVSGYLNTEAF
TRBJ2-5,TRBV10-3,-,AISPVKGETQY
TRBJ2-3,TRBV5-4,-,ASSLRRFTDTQY
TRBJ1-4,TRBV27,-,ASQRSGASNEKLF
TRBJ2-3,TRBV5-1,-,ASTRESPDTQY
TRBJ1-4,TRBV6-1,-,ASSQPGLRNEKLF
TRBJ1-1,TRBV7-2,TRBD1,ASRRQGGNTEAF
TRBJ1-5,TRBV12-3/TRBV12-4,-,ASTGFLGQPQH
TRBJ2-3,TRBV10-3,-,AISEVINTQY
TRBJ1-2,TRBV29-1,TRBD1,SVETGKHYGYT
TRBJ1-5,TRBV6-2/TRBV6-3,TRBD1,ASSRTGGAGNQPQH
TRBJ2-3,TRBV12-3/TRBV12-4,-,ASTLGVSDTQY
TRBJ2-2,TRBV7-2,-,ASSSLLGRGANTGELF
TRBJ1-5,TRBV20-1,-,SATPGPQRPQH
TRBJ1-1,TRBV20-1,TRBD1,SARGRTGTVTEAF
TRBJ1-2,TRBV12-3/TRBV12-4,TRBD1,ASSPFWAGGESDYGYT
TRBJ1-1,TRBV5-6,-,ASSALREDTEAF